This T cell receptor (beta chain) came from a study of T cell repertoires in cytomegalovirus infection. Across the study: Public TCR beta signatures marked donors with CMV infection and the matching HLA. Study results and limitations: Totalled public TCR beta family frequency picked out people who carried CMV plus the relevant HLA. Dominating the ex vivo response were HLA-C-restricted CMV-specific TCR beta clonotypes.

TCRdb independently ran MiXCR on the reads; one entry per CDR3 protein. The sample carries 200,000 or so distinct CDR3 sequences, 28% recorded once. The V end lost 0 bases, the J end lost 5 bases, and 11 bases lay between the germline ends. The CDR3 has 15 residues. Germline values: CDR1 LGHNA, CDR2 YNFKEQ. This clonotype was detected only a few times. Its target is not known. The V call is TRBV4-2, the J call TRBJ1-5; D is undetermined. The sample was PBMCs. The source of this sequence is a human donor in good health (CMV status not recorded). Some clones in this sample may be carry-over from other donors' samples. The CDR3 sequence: CASSQESGQHQPQHF. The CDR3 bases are TGTGCCAGCAGCCAAGAGTCGGGCCAGCATCAGCCCCAGCATTTT.